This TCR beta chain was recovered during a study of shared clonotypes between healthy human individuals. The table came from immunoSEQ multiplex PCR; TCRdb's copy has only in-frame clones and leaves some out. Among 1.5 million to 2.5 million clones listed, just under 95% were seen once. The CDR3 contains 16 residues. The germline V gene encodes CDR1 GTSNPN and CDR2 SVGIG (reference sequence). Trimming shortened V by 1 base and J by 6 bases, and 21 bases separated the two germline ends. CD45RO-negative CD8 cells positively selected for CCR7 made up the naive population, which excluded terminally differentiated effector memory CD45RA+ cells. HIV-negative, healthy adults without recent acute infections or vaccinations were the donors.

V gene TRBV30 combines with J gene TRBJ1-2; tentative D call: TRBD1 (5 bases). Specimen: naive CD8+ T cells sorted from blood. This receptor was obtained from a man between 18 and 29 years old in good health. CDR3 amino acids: CAWSGGTGLSYNGYTF. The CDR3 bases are TGTGCCTGGAGTGGGGGAACAGGACTATCATATAATGGCTACACCTTC.